Below are 24 T cell receptor beta chains sequenced from a single sample in a study of vaccination and CD4 T cells after COVID-19. These receptors have no identified antigens. The treatment here: roughly nine-day PBMC culture with coronavirus spike peptide pools or control peptides (ViraFEST assay). Once obtained from cultured CD4+ T cells, the DNA was sequenced using the Oncomine TCR Beta short-read assay. Using its own MiXCR run on the PCR reads, TCRdb lists one record per CDR3 protein. This table holds 15,000 to 20,000 distinct CDR3 sequences, more than 25% found once. The sequencing sample was made of cultured CD4+ T cells from blood. The receptors derive from a human donor with COVID-19.

This clonotype was picked up a small number of times. The chain recombines TRBV28 with TRBJ1-2; D is undetermined. The CDR3 contains 13 residues. The V gene's germline CDR1 is MDHEN and CDR2 SYDVKM. The germline V and J ends were trimmed by 8 bases and 5 bases, with 15 bases remaining between them. The CDR3 region has the DNA TGTGCCAGCTCCCAAGGAGCGGATTATGGCTACACCTTC. The encoded protein is CASSQGADYGYTF.

This clonotype has just a few counts. The V and J genes are TRBV28 and TRBJ2-5; D is possibly TRBD2 (6 bases). Germline CDR1 and CDR2: MDHEN and SYDVKM. The CDR3 covers 15 residues. The V and J ends lost 6 bases and 5 bases respectively, with 19 bases between them. Here the CDR3 DNA reads TGTGCCAGCAGCCCCCCCCTAGCGTTCGGGGAGACCCAGTACTTC. Translation gives CASSPPLAFGETQYF.

This rearrangement joins TRBV7-9 to TRBJ1-2; 8 bases line up with TRBD1. The V and J ends lost 5 bases and 12 bases, in that order; junction bases with no gene match: 11. The CDR3 loop spans 13 amino acids. The germline V gene encodes CDR1 SEHNR and CDR2 FQNEAQ (reference sequence). In DNA form, the CDR3 reads TGTGCCAGCAGCCAATGGACAGGGACTGGAAACACCTTC. It is translated as CASSQWTGTGNTF.

The sample holds one count of this clonotype. This chain links TRBV5-1 with TRBJ2-1, with D perhaps TRBD2 (5 bases). V lost 5 bases, J lost 7 bases, and 16 bases lay in between. This CDR3 contains 14 residues. CDR1 and CDR2 (germline): SGHRS, YFSETQ. The CDR3 is CASSRGSLGNEQFF. In DNA form, the CDR3 reads TGCGCCAGCAGTCGGGGTTCCCTTGGGAATGAGCAGTTCTTC.

By share, this clonotype counts as medium-sized. This rearrangement joins TRBV6-1 to TRBJ1-3; D is perhaps TRBD1 (5 bases). V shed 7 bases and J shed 0 bases, with 16 bases lying between them. This CDR3 has 16 residues. Per germline, CDR1 MNHNS and CDR2 SASEGT. The CDR3 loop is CASNVPGRSSGNTIYF. CDR3 DNA: TGTGCCAGCAATGTTCCGGGACGGAGCTCTGGAAACACCATATATTTT.

The sample holds one count of this clonotype. This may arise from a read error, as a much more abundant clone is one base away. V is TRBV20-1 and J is TRBJ2-3; 7 positions agree with TRBD2. Germline V gene sequence: CDR1 DFQATT, CDR2 SNEGSKA (reference sequence). The CDR3 consists of 14 residues. The CDR3 region has the DNA TGCACTGCTTCTCTGGCGGGGGGCACAGATACGCAGTATTTT. It translates to CTASLAGGTDTQYF.

J is TRBJ2-3 and V is TRBV19; either TRBD1 or TRBD2 may supply D (5 bases each). Germline V gene sequence: CDR1 LNHDA, CDR2 SQIVND (reference sequence). V dropped 6 bases and J dropped 5 bases, with 18 bases sitting between them. CDR3 size: 15 residues. DNA of the CDR3: TGTGCCAGTAGGCGAGAGAGGGGTAGGGGAGATACGCAGTATTTT. It codes for CASRRERGRGDTQYF.

This sequence joins TRBV27 and TRBJ1-4; D remains unclear. This CDR3 is built from 15 residues. Per germline, CDR1 MNHEY and CDR2 SMNVEV (reference sequence). Trimming removed 8 bases at V and 8 bases at J, with 21 bases between. The CDR3 region has the DNA TGTGCCAGCGCCCTGATCACCCCGACTCCGGAAAAACTGTTTTTT. Encoded protein: CASALITPTPEKLFF.

This chain links TRBV21-1 with TRBJ1-5; TRBD1 is taken as the D call from the table, unchecked against the DNA. TRBV21-1 is described as a pseudogene. CDR3 length: 16 residues. The CDR3 DNA reads as TGTGCCAGCAGCAAAGAGACCCAGGGGGCTGGTCAGCCCCAGCATTTT. It translates to CASSKETQGAGQPQHF.

This clonotype has more than one count but fewer than ten. J is TRBJ2-1 and V is TRBV7-9, with D possibly being TRBD1 (9 bases). The J call may be faulty, since TRBJ2-7 better matches the DNA end. The CDR3 extends over 17 amino acids. In germline, CDR1 is SEHNR, CDR2 FQNEAQ (reference sequence). Here the CDR3 reads CASSSRRGGTGKQEQYF. The CDR3 DNA sequence: TGTGCCAGCAGCTCAAGACGCGGGGGGACAGGGAAACAGGAGCAGTACTTC.

This clonotype was recorded a few times. The genes are TRBV2 and TRBJ1-1; 8 nucleotides agree with TRBD1. V gave up 7 bases and J gave up 6 bases; unmatched junction bases: 10. In germline, CDR1 is SNHLY, CDR2 FYNNEI. This CDR3 has 14 residues. The CDR3 DNA reads as TGTGCCAGCACGATCCGGACAGGGATTTCTGAAGCTTTCTTT. The encoded protein is CASTIRTGISEAFF.

This clonotype appeared a few times. A read error is likely, as this CDR3 ends without the conserved phenylalanine or tryptophan. The DNA is left out, because the CDR3 cannot be placed on it with certainty; the CDR3 is given as TCRdb lists it. This chain joins TRBV30 and TRBJ2-1; the table's D call, TRBD2, was not checked against the DNA. Germline CDR1 and CDR2: GTSNPN and SVGIG (reference sequence). The CDR3 numbers 11 amino acids, ends counted. CDR3: CAHTTPAGGSD.

This sequence joins TRBV7-9 and TRBJ2-1, with TRBD2 matching over 8 bases. Germline V gene sequence: CDR1 SEHNR, CDR2 FQNEAQ (reference sequence). Unmatched junction bases numbered 7, after V lost 1 base and J lost 5 bases. This CDR3 contains 16 residues. The DNA of the CDR3 is TGTGCCAGCAGCTTAGGAACGGGGGGGACTAACAATGAGCAGTTCTTC. This codes for CASSLGTGGTNNEQFF.

The table lists this clonotype with a few counts. CDR3: CSVDVGFGGKTQYF. The CDR3 DNA reads TGCAGCGTTGACGTGGGGTTTGGGGGGAAGACCCAGTACTTC. The chain carries TRBV29-1 and TRBJ2-5; D may be TRBD2 (6 bases). CDR3 length: 14 residues. Deletions cut 3 bases from V and 6 bases from J, with 17 bases between. Germline V CDR1 and CDR2: SQVTM, ANQGSEA.

This clonotype appeared once. The rearrangement links TRBV20-1 to TRBJ1-6; maybe TRBD1 (5 bases). The V end lost 6 bases, the J end lost 0 bases, and 12 bases lay between the germline ends. The CDR3 length is 15 residues. Germline V gene data show CDR1 as DFQATT and CDR2 as SNEGSKA (reference sequence). The DNA for the CDR3 is TGCAGTGCCCGGGACGCGAGCTCCTATAATTCACCCCTCCACTTT. Translation gives CSARDASSYNSPLHF.

This clonotype has a handful of counts. The chain links TRBV6-5 to TRBJ1-3; D remains unclear. This CDR3 spans 14 amino acids. Germline V gene lookup returns CDR1 MNHEY and CDR2 SVGAGI. The ends were cut back, 2 bases at V and 2 bases at J, with 7 bases in the middle. CDR3: CASSYGSPGNTIYF. DNA of the CDR3: TGTGCCAGCAGTTACGGGAGTCCTGGAAACACCATATATTTT.

The V call is TRBV20-1, the J call TRBJ2-3; TRBD2 matches at 13 bases. The CDR3 contains 15 residues. CDR1 is DFQATT and CDR2 is SNEGSKA in the germline V gene (reference sequence). V was pared by 4 bases and J by 4 bases, with 5 bases of the junction left unmatched. The CDR3 sequence is CSATTSGGTSDTQYF. The DNA for the CDR3 is TGCAGTGCTACGACTAGCGGGGGGACATCAGATACGCAGTATTTT.

The chain joins TRBV7-2 to TRBJ2-5, with TRBD2 as a possible D gene (5 bases). Germline V gives CDR1 SGHTA, CDR2 FQGNSA. V gave up 2 bases and J gave up 6 bases, with 16 bases separating them. CDR3 length: 15 amino acids. Here the CDR3 reads CASSLSFDPGKTQYF. The CDR3 coding sequence is TGTGCCAGCAGCTTAAGCTTTGACCCGGGAAAGACCCAGTACTTC.

This chain links TRBV4-2 with TRBJ1-4; no clear D. Between the trimmed V and J ends, which lost 2 bases and 7 bases, there was a span of 14 bases. This CDR3 comprises 15 residues. Germline V gene sequence: CDR1 LGHNA, CDR2 YNFKEQ. As DNA, the CDR3 is TGTGCCAGCAGCCAACCACAACCGGTTGGTGAAAAACTGTTTTTT. Amino acids: CASSQPQPVGEKLFF.

This clonotype was observed a handful of times. J is TRBJ1-1 and V is TRBV20-1, with TRBD1 identical over 10 bases. CDR3 length: 15 amino acids. From germline, CDR1 is DFQATT and CDR2 SNEGSKA (reference sequence). After removal of 1 base from V and 3 bases from J, the junction contained 5 bases not matched to a gene. The CDR3 protein is CSARVLDRGYTEAFF. In DNA form, the CDR3 reads TGCAGTGCTAGAGTTTTGGACAGGGGGTACACTGAAGCTTTCTTT.

This clonotype occurred a few times. V usage is TRBV2 and J usage is TRBJ1-5, with unresolved D. Per the germline V gene, CDR1 is SNHLY and CDR2 is FYNNEI. Trimming took off 4 bases at V and 4 bases at J, with 11 bases between the two ends. The CDR3 length is 14 residues. Here the CDR3 DNA reads TGTGCCAGCAGTGGGTCAGTCACTAATCAGCCCCAGCATTTT. The encoded protein is CASSGSVTNQPQHF.

This clonotype was counted a few times. The J gene is TRBJ1-5, the V gene TRBV19; D is uncertain. V dropped 3 bases and J dropped 2 bases, with 14 bases sitting between them. Germline V lookup: CDR1 LNHDA, CDR2 SQIVND (reference sequence). This CDR3 spans 16 amino acids. As DNA, the CDR3 is TGTGCCAGTAGTATTCCCGCAGAAGGCGGCAATCAGCCCCAGCATTTT. It yields the protein CASSIPAEGGNQPQHF.

This chain links TRBV10-3 with TRBJ2-7; perhaps TRBD1 as D (6 bases). CDR1 and CDR2 (germline): ENHRY, SYGVKD. This CDR3 is built from 14 residues. Trimming pared 5 bases from V and 3 bases from J, leaving 14 bases between. The CDR3 here is CAISPRTEGYEQYF. The CDR3 DNA is TGTGCCATCAGTCCCAGGACAGAGGGCTACGAGCAGTACTTC.

J is TRBJ2-1 and V is TRBV12-3 or TRBV12-4; 8 nucleotides line up with TRBD2. The CDR3 has 19 residues. Trimming at V came to 2 bases and at J to 4 bases, leaving 16 bases not matched to a gene. CDR3 protein: CASSLQRPGGGGSYNEQFF. The CDR3 DNA sequence: TGTGCCAGCAGTTTACAGCGGCCGGGTGGCGGGGGGTCTTACAATGAGCAGTTCTTC.